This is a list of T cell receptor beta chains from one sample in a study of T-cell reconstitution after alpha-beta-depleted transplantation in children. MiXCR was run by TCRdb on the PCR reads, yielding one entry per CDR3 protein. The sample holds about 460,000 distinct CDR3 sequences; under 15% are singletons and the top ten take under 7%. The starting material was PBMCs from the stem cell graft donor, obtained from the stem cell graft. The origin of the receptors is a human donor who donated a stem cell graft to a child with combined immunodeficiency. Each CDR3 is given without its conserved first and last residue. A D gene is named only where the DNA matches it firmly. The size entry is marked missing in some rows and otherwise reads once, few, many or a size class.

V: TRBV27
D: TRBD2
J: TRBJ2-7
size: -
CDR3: ASARLGRESYEQY

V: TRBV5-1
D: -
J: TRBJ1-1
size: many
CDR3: ASSSQGGTEAF

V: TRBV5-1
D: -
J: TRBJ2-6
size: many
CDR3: ASSSDPNSGANVLT

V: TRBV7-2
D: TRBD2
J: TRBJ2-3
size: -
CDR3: ASSLEITSGGPDTQY

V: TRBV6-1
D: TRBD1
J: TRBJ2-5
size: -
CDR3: ASSQGQGPQETQY

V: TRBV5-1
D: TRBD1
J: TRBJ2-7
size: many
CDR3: ASSPRGRTGRIYEQY

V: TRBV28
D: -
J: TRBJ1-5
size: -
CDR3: ASLIPGLDQPQH

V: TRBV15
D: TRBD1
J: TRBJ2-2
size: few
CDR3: ATSRAFPGGRDGELF

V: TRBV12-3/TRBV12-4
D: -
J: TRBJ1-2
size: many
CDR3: ASSLGGRYT

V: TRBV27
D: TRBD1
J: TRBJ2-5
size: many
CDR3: ASSLFGRGLETQY

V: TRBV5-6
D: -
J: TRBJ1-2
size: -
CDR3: ASSGGGDGYT

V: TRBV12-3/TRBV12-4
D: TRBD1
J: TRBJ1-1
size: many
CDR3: ASGDPGTGRGTEAF

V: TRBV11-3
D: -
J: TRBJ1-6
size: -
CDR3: ASSRGTVNSPLH

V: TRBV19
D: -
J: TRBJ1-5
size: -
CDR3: ASWTEGNQPQH

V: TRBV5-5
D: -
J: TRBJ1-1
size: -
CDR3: ASSLSGTPYTEAF

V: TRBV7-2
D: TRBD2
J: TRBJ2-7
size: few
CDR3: ASSLGGTSGRGEQY

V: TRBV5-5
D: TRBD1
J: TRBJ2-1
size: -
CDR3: ASSGGQGALYNEQF

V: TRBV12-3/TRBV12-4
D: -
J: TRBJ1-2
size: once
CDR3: ASSFGRVYGYT

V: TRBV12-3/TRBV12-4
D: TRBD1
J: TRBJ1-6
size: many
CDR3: ASSSTGESPLH

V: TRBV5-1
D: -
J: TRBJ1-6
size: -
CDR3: ASSSRLGGDSPLH

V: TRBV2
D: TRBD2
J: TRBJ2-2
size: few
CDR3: ASTGLVAGELF

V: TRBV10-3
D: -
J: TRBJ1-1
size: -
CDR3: AISEGLSRRINTEAF

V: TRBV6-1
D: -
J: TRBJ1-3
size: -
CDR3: ATTGTESGNTIY

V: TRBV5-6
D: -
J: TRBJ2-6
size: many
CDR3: ASSFSGANVLT

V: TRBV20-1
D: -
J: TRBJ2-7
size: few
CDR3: SARDQREMPYEQY

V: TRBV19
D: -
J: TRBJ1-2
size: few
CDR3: ASTEGQGFNYGYT

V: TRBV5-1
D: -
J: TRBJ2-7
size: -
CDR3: ASTSFEQY

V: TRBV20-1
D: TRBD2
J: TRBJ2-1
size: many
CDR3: SATSGRAGNEQF

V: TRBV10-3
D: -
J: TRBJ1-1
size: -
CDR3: AISESVTGAKNTEAF

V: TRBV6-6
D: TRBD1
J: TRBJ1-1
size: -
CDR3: ASSYSPGTGITEAF

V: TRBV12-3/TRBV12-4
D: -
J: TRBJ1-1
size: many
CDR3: ASSSPSISTEAF

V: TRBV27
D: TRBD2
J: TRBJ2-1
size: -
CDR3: ASSLSPGGAGNEQF

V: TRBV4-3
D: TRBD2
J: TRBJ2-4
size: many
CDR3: ASSQDWTSGGNIQY

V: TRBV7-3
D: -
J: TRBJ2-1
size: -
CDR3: ASSSYSRHEQF

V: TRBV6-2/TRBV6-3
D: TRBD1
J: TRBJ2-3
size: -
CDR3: ASSSVPGQGTDTQY

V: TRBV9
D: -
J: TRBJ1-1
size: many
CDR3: ASSPVAGGQMNTEAF

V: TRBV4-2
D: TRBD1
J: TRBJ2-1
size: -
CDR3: ASSQGDSLNSYNEQF

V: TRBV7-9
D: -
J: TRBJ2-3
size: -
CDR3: ASSFLDSGWDTQY

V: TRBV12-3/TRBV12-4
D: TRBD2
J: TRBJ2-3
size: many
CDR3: ASSLYRGDGDTQY